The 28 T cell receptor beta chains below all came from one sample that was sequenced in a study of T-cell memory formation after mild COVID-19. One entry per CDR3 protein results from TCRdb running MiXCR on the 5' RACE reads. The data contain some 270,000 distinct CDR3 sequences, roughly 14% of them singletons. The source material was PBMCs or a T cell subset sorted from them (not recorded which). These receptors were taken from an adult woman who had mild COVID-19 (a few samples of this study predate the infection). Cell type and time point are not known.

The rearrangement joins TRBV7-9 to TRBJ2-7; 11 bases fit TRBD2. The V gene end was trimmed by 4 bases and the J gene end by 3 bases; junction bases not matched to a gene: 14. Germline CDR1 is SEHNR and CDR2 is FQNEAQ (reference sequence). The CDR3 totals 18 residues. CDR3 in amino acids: CASSSGSGGVLRNYEQYF. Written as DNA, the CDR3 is TGTGCCAGCAGCTCCGGTAGCGGGGGGGTACTTCGGAACTACGAGCAGTACTTC.

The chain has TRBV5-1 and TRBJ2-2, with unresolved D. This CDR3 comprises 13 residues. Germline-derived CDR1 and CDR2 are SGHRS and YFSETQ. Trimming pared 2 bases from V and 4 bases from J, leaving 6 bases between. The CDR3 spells CASSLNPTGELFF. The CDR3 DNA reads TGCGCCAGCAGCTTAAACCCCACCGGGGAGCTGTTTTTT.

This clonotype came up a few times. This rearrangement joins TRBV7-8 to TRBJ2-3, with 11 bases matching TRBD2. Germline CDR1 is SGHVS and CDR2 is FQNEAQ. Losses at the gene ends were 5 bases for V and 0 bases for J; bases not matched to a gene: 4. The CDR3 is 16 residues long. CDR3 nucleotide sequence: TGTGCCAGCAGCGGAGGGACTAGCGGTAGCACAGATACGCAGTATTTT. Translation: CASSGGTSGSTDTQYF.

CDR3 sequence: CASSFGTSGAGGTDTQYF. CDR3 coding DNA: TGTGCCAGCAGCTTCGGGACTAGCGGGGCGGGAGGCACAGATACGCAGTATTTT. The V and J genes are TRBV5-4 and TRBJ2-3; 13 nucleotides match TRBD2. The CDR3 sequence is 18 residues long. Germline V gene lookup returns CDR1 SGHNT and CDR2 YYREEE (reference sequence). Trimming removed 2 bases from V and 1 base from J; junction bases left unmatched: 7.

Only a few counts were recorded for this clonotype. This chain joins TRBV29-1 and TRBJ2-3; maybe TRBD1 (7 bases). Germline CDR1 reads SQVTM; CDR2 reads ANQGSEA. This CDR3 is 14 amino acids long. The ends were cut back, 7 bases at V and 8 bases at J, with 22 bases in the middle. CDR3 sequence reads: CSARQGGNGGTQYF. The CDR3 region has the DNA TGCAGCGCCCGGCAGGGGGGAAATGGTGGTACGCAGTATTTT.

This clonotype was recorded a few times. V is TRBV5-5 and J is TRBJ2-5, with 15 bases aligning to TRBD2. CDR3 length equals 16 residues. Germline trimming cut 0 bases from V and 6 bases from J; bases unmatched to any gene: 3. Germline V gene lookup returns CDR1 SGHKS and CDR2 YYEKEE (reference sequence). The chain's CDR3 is CASSLEGTSGGKTQYF. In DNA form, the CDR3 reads TGTGCCAGCAGCTTGGAGGGGACTAGCGGGGGGAAGACCCAGTACTTC.

CDR3 nucleotide sequence: TGTGCCACCAGTGACCTTACCGGGACAGGGGGCGGTGAGCAGTTCTTC. Encoded protein: CATSDLTGTGGGEQFF. The J gene is TRBJ2-1, the V gene TRBV24-1; 12 nucleotides agree with TRBD1. This CDR3 is 16 amino acids long. Germline V lookup: CDR1 KGHDR, CDR2 SFDVKD. V dropped 4 bases and J dropped 9; count of bases not matched to a gene: 9.

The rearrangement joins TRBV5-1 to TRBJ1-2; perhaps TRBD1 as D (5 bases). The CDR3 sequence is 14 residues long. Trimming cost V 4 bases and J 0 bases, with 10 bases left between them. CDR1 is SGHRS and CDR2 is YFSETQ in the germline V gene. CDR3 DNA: TGCGCCAGCAGCGCCAGACAGTCTAACTATGGCTACACCTTC. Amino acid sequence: CASSARQSNYGYTF.

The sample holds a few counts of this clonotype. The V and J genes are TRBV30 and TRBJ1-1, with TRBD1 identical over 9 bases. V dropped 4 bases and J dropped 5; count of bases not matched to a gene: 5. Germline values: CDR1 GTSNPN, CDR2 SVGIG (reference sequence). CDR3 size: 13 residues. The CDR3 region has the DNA TGTGCCTGGACCGCGGACAGGGGAACTGAAGCTTTCTTT. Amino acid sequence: CAWTADRGTEAFF.

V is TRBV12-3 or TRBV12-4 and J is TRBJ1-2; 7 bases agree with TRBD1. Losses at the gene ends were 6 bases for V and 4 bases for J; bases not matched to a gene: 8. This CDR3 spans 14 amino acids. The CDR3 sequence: CASSKRQGPYGYTF. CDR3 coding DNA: TGTGCCAGCAGCAAAAGACAGGGACCCTATGGCTACACCTTC.

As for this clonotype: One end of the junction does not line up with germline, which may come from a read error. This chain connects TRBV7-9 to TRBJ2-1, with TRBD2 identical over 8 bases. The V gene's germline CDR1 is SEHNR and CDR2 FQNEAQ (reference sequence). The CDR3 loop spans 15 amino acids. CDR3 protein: CASSRHGGRRNEKFF. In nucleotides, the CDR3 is TGTGCCAGCAGCCGGCACGGCGGGAGGAGAAATGAGAAGTTCTTC.

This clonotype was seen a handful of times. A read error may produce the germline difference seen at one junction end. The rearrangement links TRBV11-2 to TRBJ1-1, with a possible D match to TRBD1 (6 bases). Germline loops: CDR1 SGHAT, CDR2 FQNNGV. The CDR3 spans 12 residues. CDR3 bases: TGTGCCAGCAGCTCCCCTACAGGGTTGGTGTTTTTT. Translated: CASSSPTGLVFF.

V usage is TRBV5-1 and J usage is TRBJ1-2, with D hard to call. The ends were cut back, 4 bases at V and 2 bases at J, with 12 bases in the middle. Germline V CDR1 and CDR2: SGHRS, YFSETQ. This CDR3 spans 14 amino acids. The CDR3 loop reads CASSPTRGNYGYTF. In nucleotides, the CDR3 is TGCGCCAGCAGCCCTACGAGAGGGAACTATGGCTACACCTTC.

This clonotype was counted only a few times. CDR3: CASSWTSGNRAETQYF. The CDR3 coding sequence is TGCGCCAGCAGCTGGACTAGCGGGAACCGGGCAGAGACCCAGTACTTC. The chain has TRBV5-1 and TRBJ2-5; 12 nucleotides align to TRBD2. The CDR3 is made up of 16 amino acids. The ends lost 3 bases at V and 4 bases at J; junction bases unmatched: 7. Germline V gives CDR1 SGHRS, CDR2 YFSETQ.

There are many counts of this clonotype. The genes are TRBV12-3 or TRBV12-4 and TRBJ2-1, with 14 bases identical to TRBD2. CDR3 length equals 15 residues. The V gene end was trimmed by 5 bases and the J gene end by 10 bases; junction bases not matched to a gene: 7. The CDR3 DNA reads TGTGCCAGCAGTGTGCGACTAGCGGGAGGGGGAGAGCAGTTCTTC. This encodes CASSVRLAGGGEQFF.

CDR3 coding DNA: TGCAGTGCCAGACCCCCCGGGGGCAATTCACCCCTCCACTTT. Its translation is CSARPPGGNSPLHF. The chain links TRBV20-1 to TRBJ1-6, with D perhaps TRBD1 (6 bases). This CDR3 contains 14 residues. The germline V and J ends were trimmed by 6 bases and 7 bases, with 16 bases remaining between them. Germline V gene sequence: CDR1 DFQATT, CDR2 SNEGSKA (reference sequence).

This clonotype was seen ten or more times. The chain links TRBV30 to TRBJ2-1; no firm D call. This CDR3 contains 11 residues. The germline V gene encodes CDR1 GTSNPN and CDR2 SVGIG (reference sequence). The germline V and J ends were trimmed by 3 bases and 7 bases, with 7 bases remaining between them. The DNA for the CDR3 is TGTGCCTGGAGCGCTCGGAATGAGCAGTTCTTC. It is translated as CAWSARNEQFF. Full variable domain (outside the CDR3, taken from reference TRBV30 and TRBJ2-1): SQTIHQWPATLVQPVGSPLSLECTVEGTSNPNLYWYRQAAGRGLQLLFYSVGIGQISSEVPQNLSASRPQDRQFILSSKKLLLSDSGFYLCAWSARNEQFFGPGTRLTVL.

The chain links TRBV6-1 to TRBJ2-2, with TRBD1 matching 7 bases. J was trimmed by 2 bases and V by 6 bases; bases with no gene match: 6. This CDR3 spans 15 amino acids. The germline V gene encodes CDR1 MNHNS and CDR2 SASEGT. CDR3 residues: CASSMKGANTGELFF. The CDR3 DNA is TGTGCCAGCAGCATGAAGGGGGCCAACACCGGGGAGCTGTTTTTT.

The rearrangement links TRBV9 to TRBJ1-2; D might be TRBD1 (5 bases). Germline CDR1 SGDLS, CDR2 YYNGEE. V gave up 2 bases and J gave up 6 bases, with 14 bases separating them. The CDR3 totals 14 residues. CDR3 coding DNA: TGTGCCAGCAGCGTGGTAGGGGATAAACATGGCTACACCTTC. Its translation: CASSVVGDKHGYTF.

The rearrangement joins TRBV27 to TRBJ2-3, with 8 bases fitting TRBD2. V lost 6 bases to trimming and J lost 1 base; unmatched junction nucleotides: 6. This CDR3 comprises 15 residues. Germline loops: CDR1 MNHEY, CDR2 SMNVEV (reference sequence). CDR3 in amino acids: CASRSGGAGTDTQYF. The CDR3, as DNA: TGTGCCAGCAGGTCCGGGGGGGCGGGCACAGATACGCAGTATTTT.

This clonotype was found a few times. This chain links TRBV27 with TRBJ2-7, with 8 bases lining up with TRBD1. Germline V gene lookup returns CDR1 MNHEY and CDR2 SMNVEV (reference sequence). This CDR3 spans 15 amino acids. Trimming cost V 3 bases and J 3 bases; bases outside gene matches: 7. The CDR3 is CASSLGGTGYYEQYF. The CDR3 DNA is TGTGCCAGCAGTTTGGGCGGGACAGGTTACTACGAGCAGTACTTC.

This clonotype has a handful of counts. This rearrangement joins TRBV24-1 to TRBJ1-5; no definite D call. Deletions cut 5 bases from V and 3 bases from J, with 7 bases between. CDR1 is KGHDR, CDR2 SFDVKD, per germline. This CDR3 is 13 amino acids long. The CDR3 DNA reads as TGTGCCACCAGTGGGGGTTACAATCAGCCCCAGCATTTT. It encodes CATSGGYNQPQHF.

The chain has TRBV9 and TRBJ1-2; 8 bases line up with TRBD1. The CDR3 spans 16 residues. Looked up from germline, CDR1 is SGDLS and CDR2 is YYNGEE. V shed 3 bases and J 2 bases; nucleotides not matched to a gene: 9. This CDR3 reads CASSGTGNRQNYGYTF. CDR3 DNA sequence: TGTGCCAGCAGCGGGACAGGGAATCGGCAAAACTATGGCTACACCTTC. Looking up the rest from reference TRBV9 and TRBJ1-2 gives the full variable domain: DSGVTQTPKHLITATGQRVTLRCSPRSGDLSVYWYQQSLDQGLQFLIQYYNGEERAKGNILERFSAQQFPDLHSELNLSSLELGDSALYFCASSGTGNRQNYGYTFGSGTRLTVV.

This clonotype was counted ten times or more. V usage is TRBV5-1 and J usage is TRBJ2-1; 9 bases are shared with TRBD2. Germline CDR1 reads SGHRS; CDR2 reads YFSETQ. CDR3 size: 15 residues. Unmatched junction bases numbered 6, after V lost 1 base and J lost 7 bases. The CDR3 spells CASSLSLAGNNEQFF. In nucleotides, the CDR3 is TGCGCCAGCAGCTTGTCGCTAGCGGGGAATAATGAGCAGTTCTTC.

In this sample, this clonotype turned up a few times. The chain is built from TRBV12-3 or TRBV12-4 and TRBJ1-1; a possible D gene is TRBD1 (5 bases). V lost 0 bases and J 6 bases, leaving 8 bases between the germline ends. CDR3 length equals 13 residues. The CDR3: CASSLAQTAEAFF. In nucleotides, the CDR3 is TGTGCCAGCAGTTTAGCGCAGACAGCTGAAGCTTTCTTT.

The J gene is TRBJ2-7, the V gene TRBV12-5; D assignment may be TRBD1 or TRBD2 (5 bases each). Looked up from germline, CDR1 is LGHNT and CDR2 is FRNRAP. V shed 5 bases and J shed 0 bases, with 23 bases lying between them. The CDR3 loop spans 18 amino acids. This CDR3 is CASGPPRVGPGPSYEQYF. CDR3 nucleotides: TGTGCTAGTGGTCCTCCGCGAGTGGGCCCGGGGCCCTCCTACGAGCAGTACTTC.

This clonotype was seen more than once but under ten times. The CDR3 nucleotides read TGTGCCAGCAGTTACTCTGTAGCGGGGGTATACGAGCAGTACTTC. Translating it yields CASSYSVAGVYEQYF. The chain is built from TRBV6-6 and TRBJ2-7; 9 positions match TRBD2. Trimming at V came to 0 bases and at J to 4 bases, leaving 4 bases not matched to a gene. Germline CDR1 and CDR2: MNHNY and SVGAGI (reference sequence). This CDR3 is built from 15 residues.

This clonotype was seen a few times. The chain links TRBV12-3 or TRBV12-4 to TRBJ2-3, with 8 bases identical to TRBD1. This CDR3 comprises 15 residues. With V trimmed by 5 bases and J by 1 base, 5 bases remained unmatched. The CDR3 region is CASSRGTGRTDTQYF. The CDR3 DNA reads TGTGCCAGCAGTAGGGGGACAGGACGCACAGATACGCAGTATTTT.